The TCR beta chain described here comes from a study of OX40 agonist ivuxolimab in advanced cancers. Background on the study: Two patients with cutaneous melanoma and one with hepatocellular carcinoma, three in total, showed partial responses. Study observations and caveats: In a subset of nonresponders, normalized T-cell clonal expansion was also low. Blood T cells, both CD4+ and CD8+, expanded clonally by week 6 at 0.1 to 3.0 mg/kg.

The CDR3 runs 15 residues. V lost 0 bases and J 6 bases, leaving 15 bases between the germline ends. Germline V gene sequence: CDR1 SGHRS, CDR2 YFSETQ. As to this clone: Its specificity is not known.

Sampled blood was obtained at baseline, cycle 4 day 1, and cycle 7 day 1. Clones were read by immunoSEQ multiplex PCR, and TCRdb kept only the in-frame ones, dropping some. The sample has approximately 54,000 clones, around 81% seen once. This TCR derives from an adult with an advanced solid tumor such as melanoma, head and neck, liver or kidney cancer. The chain carries TRBV5-1 and TRBJ1-2, with D possibly TRBD1 on 5 matching bases. Material: CD4+ or CD8+ T cells sorted from blood, obtained in a trial of the OX40 agonist ivuxolimab. DNA for the CDR3: TGCGCCAGCAGCTTGGGGAGTCCAGGGATGCATGGCTACACCTTC. Translating gives CASSLGSPGMHGYTF.